Presented here are 19 T cell receptor beta chains from one specimen sequenced in a study of shared clonotypes between healthy human individuals. Clones were sequenced by immunoSEQ multiplex PCR, and TCRdb holds only the in-frame ones, with some missing. The table has under 600,000 clones, roughly 72% seen once. Sequencing used PBMCs. The source of these receptors is a woman aged 40 to 55 in good health. Some clones in this sample may be carry-over from other donors' samples.

This clone appeared a few times. The V call is TRBV7-9, the J call TRBJ2-2; D unresolved. Germline V gene data show CDR1 as SEHNR and CDR2 as FQNEAQ (reference sequence). The V and J ends lost 1 base and 0 bases respectively, with 9 bases between them. The CDR3 totals 16 residues. This CDR3 is CASSLDIAANTGELFF. The CDR3 DNA is TGTGCCAGCAGCTTAGACATTGCTGCGAACACCGGGGAGCTGTTTTTT.

This chain connects TRBV7-3 to TRBJ2-1, with unresolved D. Germline lookup yields CDR1 SGHTA and CDR2 FQGTGA. The CDR3 spans 15 residues. Trimming stripped 5 bases from V and 2 bases from J, with 13 bases between. CDR3 in DNA: TGTGCCAGCAGCCCGACTCTCATGACCTACAATGAGCAGTTCTTC. Protein product: CASSPTLMTYNEQFF. The complete variable domain, with remaining parts taken from reference TRBV7-3 and TRBJ2-1, reads GAGVSQTPSNKVTEKGKYVELRCDPISGHTALYWYRQSLGQGPEFLIYFQGTGAADDSGLPNDRFFAVRPEGSVSTLKIQRTERGDSAVYLCASSPTLMTYNEQFFGPGTRLTVL.

The CDR3 DNA is TGTGCCAGCAGCATAACCGGGACAGGGACCTACGAGCAGTACTTC. It translates to CASSITGTGTYEQYF. The V call is TRBV7-2, the J call TRBJ2-7; TRBD1 matches 9 bases. Germline V lookup: CDR1 SGHTA, CDR2 FQGNSA. This CDR3 is built from 15 residues. The J segment lost 2 bases and the V segment lost 5 bases, leaving 7 bases of the junction unmatched.

On this clone itself: Being one base from a much bigger clone, this may be a read error. The J gene is TRBJ1-1, the V gene TRBV10-3; 8 bases map to TRBD1. The V segment lost 10 bases and the J segment 6 bases; nucleotides outside the gene matches: 7. CDR1 and CDR2 from the germline V gene are ENHRY and SYGVKD. The CDR3 runs 12 residues. CDR3 sequence (DNA): TGTGCCAGCCGACAGGGGAGCGCTGAAGCTTTCTTT. The encoded protein is CASRQGSAEAFF.

J is TRBJ2-7 and V is TRBV28; TRBD2 matches at 9 bases. V gave up 6 bases and J gave up 6 bases; unmatched junction bases: 15. Per the germline V gene, CDR1 is MDHEN and CDR2 is SYDVKM. The CDR3 runs 16 residues. The chain's CDR3 is CASSLNSGRSPLEQYF. In nucleotides, the CDR3 is TGTGCCAGCAGCCTGAATAGCGGGAGATCCCCCCTCGAGCAGTACTTC.

This clone was picked up one time. The chain couples TRBV27 to TRBJ1-2; 7 bases are shared with TRBD1. Germline V gene sequence: CDR1 MNHEY, CDR2 SMNVEV (reference sequence). This CDR3 is built from 13 residues. With V trimmed by 2 bases and J by 5 bases, 2 bases remained unmatched. The DNA for the CDR3 is TGTGCCAGCAGTTTACGGACAGGATATGGCTACACCTTC. Amino acid sequence: CASSLRTGYGYTF.

This clone was found many times. The chain joins TRBV28 to TRBJ1-4, with 10 nucleotides matching TRBD1. Germline V gene lookup returns CDR1 MDHEN and CDR2 SYDVKM. V lost 5 bases to trimming and J lost 8 bases; unmatched junction nucleotides: 11. There are 16 residues in the CDR3. The CDR3 DNA reads as TGTGCCAGCAGTCCACCCGGGACAGGGGTAGAGGAAAAACTGTTTTTT. Translation: CASSPPGTGVEEKLFF.

This chain joins TRBV6-1 and TRBJ2-7; D perhaps matches TRBD2 (6 bases). Per the germline V gene, CDR1 is MNHNS and CDR2 is SASEGT. Trimming pared 8 bases from V and 0 bases from J, leaving 17 bases between. The CDR3 length is 15 residues. The CDR3 DNA reads as TGTGCCAGCCAATTCCTAGCGCAGAGCTCCTACGAGCAGTACTTC. Translating gives CASQFLAQSSYEQYF.

This clone was observed a handful of times. The V and J genes are TRBV5-1 and TRBJ1-2, with D hard to call. Per germline, CDR1 SGHRS and CDR2 YFSETQ. The germline V and J ends were trimmed by 5 bases and 2 bases, with 16 bases remaining between them. The CDR3 loop spans 15 amino acids. The CDR3 DNA reads TGCGCCAGCAGGGTTGGCGGAGGTTCGAACTATGGCTACACCTTC. Protein product: CASRVGGGSNYGYTF.

The gene calls are TRBV5-6 and TRBJ2-5; D is unresolved. This CDR3 spans 14 amino acids. Trimming removed 4 bases from V and 5 bases from J, with 15 bases in between. Germline V gene sequence: CDR1 SGHDT, CDR2 YYEEEE. CDR3 residues: CASSRWPLAETQYF. The CDR3, as DNA: TGTGCCAGCAGCCGCTGGCCCCTGGCGGAGACCCAGTACTTC.

J is TRBJ1-5 and V is TRBV19, with 8 bases matching TRBD1. The ends lost 5 bases at V and 7 bases at J; junction bases unmatched: 4. Germline V gene lookup returns CDR1 LNHDA and CDR2 SQIVND (reference sequence). The CDR3 is 13 residues long. This CDR3 reads CASSQGAGQPQHF. In nucleotides, the CDR3 is TGTGCCAGTAGTCAGGGGGCAGGACAGCCCCAGCATTTT.

V is TRBV7-9 and J is TRBJ1-1, with 7 bases that match TRBD1. From germline, CDR1 is SEHNR and CDR2 FQNEAQ (reference sequence). V shed 5 bases and J 4 bases; nucleotides not matched to a gene: 4. The CDR3 loop spans 13 amino acids. DNA for the CDR3: TGTGCCAGCAGCCGCCAGGGGGGCACTGAAGCTTTCTTT. Translation gives CASSRQGGTEAFF.

The chain combines TRBV28 with TRBJ2-3, with 8 bases lining up with TRBD2. Trimming at V came to 5 bases and at J to 8 bases, leaving 6 bases not matched to a gene. In germline, CDR1 is MDHEN, CDR2 SYDVKM. This CDR3 comprises 13 residues. The CDR3: CASSPGGGVTQYF. CDR3 nucleotide sequence: TGTGCCAGCAGTCCGGGAGGGGGAGTTACGCAGTATTTT.

This clone was seen at least ten times. This CDR3 is also generated by other DNA sequences in the sample. The chain couples TRBV29-1 to TRBJ2-7; D is unresolved. Germline lookup yields CDR1 SQVTM and CDR2 ANQGSEA. CDR3 length equals 13 residues. The V and J ends lost 1 base and 3 bases respectively, with 10 bases between them. The CDR3 nucleotides read TGCAGCGTTGAAGGGCAGACGGACTACGAGCAGTACTTC. It codes for CSVEGQTDYEQYF.

The chain carries TRBV2 and TRBJ2-2; D unclear. CDR1 is SNHLY, CDR2 FYNNEI, per germline. V was trimmed by 4 bases and J by 3 bases, leaving 6 bases between them. The CDR3 covers 13 residues. The CDR3 region is CASSGVHTGELFF. CDR3 nucleotide sequence: TGTGCCAGCAGTGGAGTGCACACCGGGGAGCTGTTTTTT.

The DNA of the CDR3 is TGTGCCAGCTCACCATCTCGGAACCGGGACAGGGCTGGAAACACCATATATTTT. Protein product: CASSPSRNRDRAGNTIYF. This chain joins TRBV18 and TRBJ1-3, with 9 bases aligning to TRBD1. There are 18 residues in the CDR3. Trimming removed 2 bases from V and 2 bases from J; junction bases left unmatched: 10. Germline CDR1 KGHSH, CDR2 LQKENI.

J is TRBJ2-7 and V is TRBV28; a weak D match, TRBD2 (6 bases). This CDR3 is built from 14 residues. Germline CDR1 MDHEN, CDR2 SYDVKM. Trimming stripped 3 bases from V and 8 bases from J, with 17 bases between. CDR3 loop: CASSLGGVHRKQYF. The CDR3 coding sequence is TGTGCCAGCAGTTTGGGCGGGGTGCATAGGAAGCAGTACTTC.

This chain uses TRBV28 with TRBJ2-7, with unresolved D. With 8 bases removed from V and 2 bases from J, the gap between germline ends came to 10 bases. The CDR3 contains 12 residues. Germline lookup yields CDR1 MDHEN and CDR2 SYDVKM. The CDR3: CASGGRPYEQYF. Written as DNA, the CDR3 is TGTGCCAGCGGCGGAAGGCCCTACGAGCAGTACTTC.

The count of this clone is one. The rearrangement links TRBV9 to TRBJ2-2; D not certain. V gave up 0 bases and J gave up 4 bases, with 10 bases separating them. CDR3 length: 15 amino acids. From germline, CDR1 is SGDLS and CDR2 YYNGEE. The CDR3 protein is CASSVGVAATGELFF. The CDR3 DNA reads TGTGCCAGCAGCGTAGGGGTGGCAGCCACCGGGGAGCTGTTTTTT.